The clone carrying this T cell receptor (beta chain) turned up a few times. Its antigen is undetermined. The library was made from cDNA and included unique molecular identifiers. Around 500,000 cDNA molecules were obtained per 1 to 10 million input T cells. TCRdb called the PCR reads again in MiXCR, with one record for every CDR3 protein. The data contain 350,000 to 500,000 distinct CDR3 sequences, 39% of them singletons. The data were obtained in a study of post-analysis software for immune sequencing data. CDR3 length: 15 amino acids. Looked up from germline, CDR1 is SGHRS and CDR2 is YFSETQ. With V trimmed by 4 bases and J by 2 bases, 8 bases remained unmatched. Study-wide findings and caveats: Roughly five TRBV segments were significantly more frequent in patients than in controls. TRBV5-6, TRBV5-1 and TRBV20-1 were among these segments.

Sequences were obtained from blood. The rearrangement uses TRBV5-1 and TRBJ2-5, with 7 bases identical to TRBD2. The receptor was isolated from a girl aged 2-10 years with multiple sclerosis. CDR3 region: CASSGTIHPQETQYF. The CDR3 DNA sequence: TGCGCCAGCAGCGGGACTATCCACCCTCAAGAGACCCAGTACTTC.